These 19 T cell receptor beta chains originate from one sample sequenced in a study of beta chain features in type 1 diabetes. Expressed TCRB transcripts were sequenced, since all the RNA that had been isolated was reverse transcribed. Data came from immunoSEQ multiplex PCR; TCRdb stores just in-frame clones and leaves some out. The sample gives under 950,000 clones, 17% of which show up once; 0.02% to 0.025% is in the top ten. The sample was naive CD4+ T cells from blood. The receptors come from a woman aged 18-35 years in good health.

This clone was counted between two and nine times. The J gene is TRBJ2-1, the V gene TRBV4-3, with a weak D call TRBD2 (5 bases). Germline V gene lookup returns CDR1 LGHNA and CDR2 YSLEER. The CDR3 spans 14 residues. V lost 0 bases and J 9 bases, leaving 12 bases between the germline ends. CDR3 nucleotide sequence: TGCGCCAGCAGCCAAGAGGCGGGCAGGATTGAGCAGTTCTTC. This translates into CASSQEAGRIEQFF.

This clone has just a few counts. This sequence joins TRBV15 and TRBJ2-5, with D unresolved. The CDR3 consists of 17 residues. The germline CDR1 and CDR2 sequences are LNHNV and YYDKDF (reference sequence). V lost 0 bases to trimming and J lost 3 bases, with 17 bases between them. The CDR3 sequence: CATSRDSGMDVEETQYF. In nucleotides, the CDR3 is TGTGCCACCAGCAGAGATTCGGGTATGGATGTAGAAGAGACCCAGTACTTC.

This clone was counted a few times. V gene TRBV2 combines with J gene TRBJ1-5; D remains ambiguous. Germline CDR1 SNHLY, CDR2 FYNNEI. V was pared by 2 bases and J by 9 bases, with 8 bases between. This CDR3 spans 12 amino acids. The CDR3 loop is CASSEFARPQHF. In DNA, the CDR3 is TGTGCCAGCAGTGAATTCGCTCGGCCCCAGCATTTT.

This clone appeared a few times. V gene TRBV27 combines with J gene TRBJ2-3, with 13 bases that match TRBD2. Trimming removed 6 bases from V and 1 base from J; junction bases left unmatched: 13. The CDR3 has 19 residues. Germline V gene lookup returns CDR1 MNHEY and CDR2 SMNVEV (reference sequence). The CDR3 nucleotides read TGTGCCAGCAGCGCGAGGACTAGCGGGAGTCTGTGGCGCACAGATACGCAGTATTTT. Encoded protein: CASSARTSGSLWRTDTQYF.

As regards this clone: At one of its ends the junction is not consistent with the germline gene, which may arise from a read error. The CDR3 DNA follows: TGTGCCAGCAGTTTCCCCTCGGTGGGGAACACTGAAGTTTTCTTT. It is translated as CASSFPSVGNTEVFF. The chain is built from TRBV28 and TRBJ1-1, with D hard to call. The length of the CDR3 is 15 residues. CDR1 is MDHEN, CDR2 SYDVKM, per germline.

This clone has only a few counts. CDR3 amino acids: CASSVGAGQYF. Written as DNA, the CDR3 is TGTGCCAGCAGTGTGGGTGCCGGGCAGTACTTC. The V gene is TRBV25-1, the J gene TRBJ2-5; no firm D call. The V and J ends lost 4 bases and 11 bases respectively, with 11 bases between them. CDR1 and CDR2 from the germline V gene are MGHDK and SYGVNS. The CDR3 is made up of 11 amino acids.

DNA of the CDR3: TGTGCCAGCAGTGAGGACGCTGCTGGGACAGAACTTCAGCATTTT. Amino acid sequence: CASSEDAAGTELQHF. The chain combines TRBV6-1 with TRBJ1-5, with 7 bases lining up with TRBD1. The CDR3 sequence is 15 residues long. Germline trimming cut 3 bases from V and 13 bases from J; bases unmatched to any gene: 15. The germline CDR1 and CDR2 sequences are MNHNS and SASEGT.

The table lists this clone with a few counts. The chain combines TRBV19 with TRBJ2-3, with D tentatively TRBD1 (5 bases). V lost 4 bases and J 3 bases, leaving 14 bases between the germline ends. This CDR3 has 15 amino acids. Germline V gene lookup returns CDR1 LNHDA and CDR2 SQIVND (reference sequence). The CDR3, as DNA: TGTGCCAGTAGTAGGCAACAGGCTGAGACAGATACGCAGTATTTT. Residues: CASSRQQAETDTQYF.

This clone was detected a few times. This may be a read error: a much more frequent sequence differs by one nucleotide. The rearrangement links TRBV7-8 to TRBJ2-5; no reliable D call. V lost 2 bases to trimming and J lost 7 bases, with 5 bases between them. Germline CDR1 SGHVS, CDR2 FQNEAQ. The CDR3 sequence is 11 residues long. The CDR3: CASSLRVTQYF. Here the CDR3 DNA reads TGTGCCAGCAGCTTACGAGTGACCCAGTACTTC.

CDR3 region: CASRTGSTEAFF. CDR3 nucleotide sequence: TGTGCCAGCAGGACAGGGAGCACTGAAGCTTTCTTT. V is TRBV2 and J is TRBJ1-1, with 7 nucleotides matching TRBD1. The CDR3 extends over 12 amino acids. Germline V gene lookup returns CDR1 SNHLY and CDR2 FYNNEI. Trimming at V came to 6 bases and at J to 4 bases, leaving 2 bases not matched to a gene.

This chain joins TRBV5-1 and TRBJ2-1; D is ambiguous. V dropped 4 bases and J dropped 1 base, with 12 bases sitting between them. The CDR3 has 15 amino acids. Germline V CDR1 and CDR2: SGHRS, YFSETQ. The CDR3 DNA follows: TGCGCCAGCAGCCCCCTTGCGGAATCCTACAATGAGCAGTTCTTC. It is translated as CASSPLAESYNEQFF.

This clone was observed a handful of times. The chain carries TRBV5-1 and TRBJ1-4, with TRBD1 matching 7 bases. Germline CDR1 and CDR2: SGHRS and YFSETQ. This CDR3 comprises 14 residues. V trimming: 3 bases; J trimming: 8 bases; junction bases outside the gene matches: 7. The CDR3 loop is CASSSGQAGEKLFF. In DNA, the CDR3 is TGCGCCAGCAGCTCCGGACAGGCTGGGGAAAAACTGTTTTTT.

The CDR3 DNA sequence: TGTGCCAGCAGTTTAATCGGCTCAGATACGCAGTATTTT. This codes for CASSLIGSDTQYF. The chain carries TRBV27 and TRBJ2-3, with D hard to call. Germline V gene sequence: CDR1 MNHEY, CDR2 SMNVEV (reference sequence). Trimming cost V 2 bases and J 4 bases, with 7 bases left between them. The CDR3 length is 13 residues.

This chain joins TRBV5-1 and TRBJ2-5; D remains unclear. Germline-derived CDR1 and CDR2 are SGHRS and YFSETQ. V lost 3 bases, J lost 4 bases, and 13 bases lay in between. The CDR3 length is 14 residues. CDR3: CASSSGYGRETQYF. Here the CDR3 DNA reads TGCGCCAGCAGCTCTGGGTATGGGCGAGAGACCCAGTACTTC.

The chain's CDR3 is CASRLEAANTDTQYF. The CDR3 DNA follows: TGTGCCAGCCGCCTAGAGGCGGCCAACACAGATACGCAGTATTTT. V is TRBV6-6 and J is TRBJ2-3; D call uncertain. Trimming removed 8 bases at V and 2 bases at J, with 17 bases between. The CDR3 sequence is 15 residues long. CDR1 and CDR2 from the germline V gene are MNHNY and SVGAGI (reference sequence).

This clone turned up a few times. The chain employs TRBV5-4 and TRBJ2-3; D perhaps matches TRBD2 (5 bases). From germline, CDR1 is SGHNT and CDR2 YYREEE (reference sequence). The CDR3 has 15 residues. Between the trimmed V and J ends, which lost 5 bases and 4 bases, there was a span of 17 bases. CDR3 loop: CASSHRALRADTQYF. The DNA for the CDR3 is TGTGCCAGCAGTCACCGGGCCCTGAGGGCAGATACGCAGTATTTT.

This chain connects TRBV7-8 to TRBJ2-6; D might be TRBD2 (6 bases). Trimming left V 5 bases short and J 2 bases short, with 16 bases between. This CDR3 has 17 residues. Germline loops: CDR1 SGHVS, CDR2 FQNEAQ. CDR3 residues: CASSPNIGEAGANVLTF. For the CDR3, the DNA is TGTGCCAGCAGCCCAAACATAGGGGAGGCTGGGGCCAACGTCCTGACTTTC.

This clone was counted a few times. V usage is TRBV7-9 and J usage is TRBJ2-7; no firm D call. V dropped 5 bases and J dropped 0 bases, with 8 bases sitting between them. Germline-derived CDR1 and CDR2 are SEHNR and FQNEAQ (reference sequence). CDR3 size: 13 residues. This CDR3 is CASSQTGSYEQYF. The CDR3 nucleotides read TGTGCCAGCAGCCAGACTGGCTCCTACGAGCAGTACTTC.

The sample holds a few counts of this clone. The rearrangement links TRBV5-4 to TRBJ2-1, with 8 nucleotides matching TRBD2. The J segment lost 8 bases and the V segment lost 4 bases, leaving 8 bases of the junction unmatched. Germline V gene sequence: CDR1 SGHNT, CDR2 YYREEE (reference sequence). This CDR3 region has 14 residues. The CDR3 DNA follows: TGTGCCAGCAGCGTGGGACTAGGCGGGGATGAGCAGTTCTTC. Protein: CASSVGLGGDEQFF.